This T cell receptor beta chain was identified during a study of patients and donors after allogeneic stem cell transplantation. TCRdb reanalysed the RT-PCR reads using MiXCR and keeps one entry per CDR3 protein. The repertoire has 920,000 or so distinct CDR3 sequences, more than 15% of them found once; the top ten carry 6%. Germline trimming cut 2 bases from V and 1 base from J; bases unmatched to any gene: 11. Germline loops: CDR1 LGHNA, CDR2 YSLEER. The CDR3 has 19 residues. The source material was blood, either unsorted or a sorted T cell fraction (not recorded which). This TCR was sampled from a human donor who was either an allogeneic HSCT recipient or a stem cell or donor lymphocyte infusion donor (not recorded which). It is not recorded whose cells these are; they may come from a transplant donor. The chain has TRBV4-3 and TRBJ2-6; TRBD2 agrees at 7 bases. The CDR3 DNA sequence: TGCGCCAGCAGCCAACAAGGACTAGGCGGCTTTTCTGGGGCCAACGTCCTGACTTTC. Translation gives CASSQQGLGGFSGANVLTF.